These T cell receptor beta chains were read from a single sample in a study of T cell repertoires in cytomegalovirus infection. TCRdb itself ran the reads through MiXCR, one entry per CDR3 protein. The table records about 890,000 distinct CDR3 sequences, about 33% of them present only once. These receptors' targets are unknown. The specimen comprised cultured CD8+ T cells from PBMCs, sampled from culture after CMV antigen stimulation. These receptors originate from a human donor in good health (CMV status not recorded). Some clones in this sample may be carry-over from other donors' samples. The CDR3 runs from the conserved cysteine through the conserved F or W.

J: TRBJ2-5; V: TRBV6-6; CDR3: CASSGDSTEETQYF
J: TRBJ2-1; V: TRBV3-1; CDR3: CASSPGDRVSYNEQFF
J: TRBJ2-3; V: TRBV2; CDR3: CTSSPSNSGGYTDTQYF
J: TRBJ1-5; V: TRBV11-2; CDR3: CASSSDRDNQPQHF
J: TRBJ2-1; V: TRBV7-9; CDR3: CASSLYPGNEQFF
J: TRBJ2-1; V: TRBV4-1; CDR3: CASSQEGGTGPYNEQFF
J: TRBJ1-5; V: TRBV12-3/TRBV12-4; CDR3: CASSLSRGRQPQHF
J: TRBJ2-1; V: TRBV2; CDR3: CASSELAGTYNEQFF
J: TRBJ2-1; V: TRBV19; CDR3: CVSSIQRRGEERPYNEQFF
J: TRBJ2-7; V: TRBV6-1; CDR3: CASSARRDSYEQYF
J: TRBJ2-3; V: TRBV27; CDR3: CASSPGSRGPQYF
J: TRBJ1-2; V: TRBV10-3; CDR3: CALRTNYGYTF
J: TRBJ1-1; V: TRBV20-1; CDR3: CSARVYTLMNTEAFF
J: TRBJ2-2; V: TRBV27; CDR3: CASSLDTSQSGELFF
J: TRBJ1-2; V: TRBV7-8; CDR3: CASSRLPLDRGHGYTF
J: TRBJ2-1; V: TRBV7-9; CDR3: CASTLGSGGIYNEQFF
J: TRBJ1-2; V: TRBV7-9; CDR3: CASSTGSRGDGYTF
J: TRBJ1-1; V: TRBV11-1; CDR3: CASSYSRTQAAVPGISEAFF
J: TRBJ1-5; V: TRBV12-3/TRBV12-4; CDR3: CASSLGTGATYSNQPQHF
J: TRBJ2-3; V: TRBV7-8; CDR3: CASSLRGGVVLTDTQYF
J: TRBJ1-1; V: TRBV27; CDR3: CASSPGGVNTEAFF
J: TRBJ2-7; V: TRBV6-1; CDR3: CASSEEYRGRYEQYF
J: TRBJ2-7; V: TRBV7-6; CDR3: CASSSLAGATYEQYF
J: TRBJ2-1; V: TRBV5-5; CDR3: CASSLWALTVGYDNEQFF
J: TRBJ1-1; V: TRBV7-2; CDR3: CASSFQGGGTEAFF
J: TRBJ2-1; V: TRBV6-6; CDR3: CASSPLVGSSYNEQFF
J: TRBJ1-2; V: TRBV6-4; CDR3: CASSEFAGGNYGYTF
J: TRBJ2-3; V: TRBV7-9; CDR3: CANPNSSTDTQYF
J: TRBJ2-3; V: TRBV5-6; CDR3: CASSLSDTWTDTQYF
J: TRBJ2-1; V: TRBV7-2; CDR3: CASSLEPSTGGRNEQFF
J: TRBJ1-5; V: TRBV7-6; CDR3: CASSLVFSNQPQHF
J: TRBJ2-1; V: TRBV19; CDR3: CASSKGAFSEQFF
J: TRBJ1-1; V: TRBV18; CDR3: CASSPGQYNTEAFF
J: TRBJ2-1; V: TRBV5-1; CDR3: CASSLATGVVYNEQFF
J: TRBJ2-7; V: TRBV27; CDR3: CASSLRVGYEQYF
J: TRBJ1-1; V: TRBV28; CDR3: CASSLWDSRNTEAFF
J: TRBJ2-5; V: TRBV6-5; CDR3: CASSISTGYQETQYF
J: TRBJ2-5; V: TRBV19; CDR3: CASKTNSRQETQYF
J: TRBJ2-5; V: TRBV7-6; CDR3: CASSSTPGEWETQYF
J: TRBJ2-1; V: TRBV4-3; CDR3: CASSQGDYSEQFF
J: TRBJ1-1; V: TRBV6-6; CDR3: CASSYSSTGGNTEAFF
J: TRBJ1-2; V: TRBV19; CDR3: CASSTAYYGYTF
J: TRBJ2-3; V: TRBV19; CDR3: CASSEEEGGEADTQYF
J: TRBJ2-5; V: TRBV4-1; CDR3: CASSRRDTLQETQYF
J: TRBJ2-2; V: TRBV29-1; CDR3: CSTVSAETTGELFF
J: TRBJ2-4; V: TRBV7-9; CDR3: CASSLRHLDRDGLLAKNIQYF
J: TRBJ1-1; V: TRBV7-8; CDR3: CASSLSYSNTEAFF
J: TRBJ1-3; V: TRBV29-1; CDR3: CSVVNPGPGNTIYF
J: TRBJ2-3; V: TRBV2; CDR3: CAGPWADTQYF